The clone carrying this T cell receptor beta chain was found a few times. Its antigen is unidentified. With a J-beta primer mix and a sample-barcoded 5' primer, a second PCR ran about 6 to 11 cycles. Using its own MiXCR run on the 5' RACE reads, TCRdb lists one record per CDR3 protein. The table shows approximately 900,000 distinct CDR3 sequences, with just under 30% occurring only once. The data were obtained in a study of blood T cells in healthy people across ages. Findings and caveats of the study: Expanded clonotype shifts may have been confounded, as the donors had an unknown CMV status.

This CDR3 has 13 amino acids. Germline trimming cut 6 bases from V and 4 bases from J; bases unmatched to any gene: 5. Germline lookup yields CDR1 MNHNS and CDR2 SASEGT. The donors, healthy Caucasians from Russia, were aged 6 to 90. This same sample was also part of a study on T cells of mothers and their children.

This TCR was sampled from a woman aged 40 to 50 in good health. The sequenced sample was blood. The V and J genes are TRBV6-1 and TRBJ1-1; 7 bases fit TRBD1. The CDR3 loop reads CASSGQEATEAFF. The CDR3 region has the DNA TGTGCCAGCAGCGGACAGGAGGCCACTGAAGCTTTCTTT.